This T cell receptor beta chain is from a study of monozygotic twins with inflammatory bowel disease. Study outcomes and limitations: IBD patients, compared with healthy twins, shared fewer clonotypes with others (especially with disease activity). IBD patients had lower TCRbeta diversity (inverse Simpson) than healthy co-twins. Findings did not support one strong IBD-associated signal or clonotype.

The germline CDR1 and CDR2 sequences are SEHNR and FQNEAQ (reference sequence). The length of the CDR3 is 16 residues. A template switching step added UMIs, each with a 6-nucleotide sample barcode. No DNA is given; TCRdb re-called the 5' RACE reads and lists each CDR3 protein once. The listing records 300,000 to 350,000 distinct CDR3 sequences. A remark on this clonotype: Its antigen is unknown.

The TCR comes from a human donor with ulcerative colitis or Crohn's disease, or a healthy co-twin of an affected twin (not recorded which). Material for sequencing was blood. The genes are TRBV7-9 and TRBJ2-4; TCRdb selects TRBD2, and the lack of DNA leaves this call unchecked. CDR3 protein: CASSLGAGVRSDIQYF. Filled out from reference TRBV7-9 and TRBJ2-4, the complete variable domain reads DTGVSQNPRHKITKRGQNVTFRCDPISEHNRLYWYRQTLGQGPEFLTYFQNEAQLEKSRLLSDRFSAERPKGSFSTLEIQRTEQGDSAMYLCASSLGAGVRSDIQYFGAGTRLSVL.